Shown below are 14 T cell receptor beta chains from a single sample sequenced in a study of read filtering for tumor transcriptome and immune sequencing. The library was built from approximately 400 ng RNA with molecular barcoded adaptors for alpha/delta and beta/gamma chains. A single record per CDR3 protein comes from TCRdb applying MiXCR to the reads. In the table there are 100,000 to 150,000 distinct CDR3 sequences, 13% of which are singletons. Sequencing input: a population of CD138-negative cells sorted from bone marrow. The receptors stem from a donor at least 40 years old with multiple myeloma.

This clonotype was counted at least ten times. In nucleotides, the CDR3 is TGTGCCAGCAGCGTAGGGACAGGGTTCGATGAGCAGTTCTTC. Encoded protein: CASSVGTGFDEQFF. The chain couples TRBV9 to TRBJ2-1; 8 bases align to TRBD1. CDR3 length equals 14 residues. Trimming cost V 0 bases and J 8 bases; bases outside gene matches: 4. Germline values: CDR1 SGDLS, CDR2 YYNGEE.

This clonotype appeared many times. V usage is TRBV10-3 and J usage is TRBJ1-4; the match to TRBD1 covers 7 bases. Germline values: CDR1 ENHRY, CDR2 SYGVKD. This CDR3 contains 12 residues. Losses at the gene ends were 10 bases for V and 6 bases for J; bases not matched to a gene: 5. CDR3 sequence reads: CATRGTDEKLFF. CDR3 nucleotides: TGTGCCACCAGGGGGACAGATGAAAAACTGTTTTTT.

This clonotype was observed a few times. Its ends do not fully match the called genes, so a read error is possible. This chain joins TRBV10-1 and TRBJ2-5; weak D call: TRBD1 (5 bases). This CDR3 is built from 16 residues. Germline CDR1 and CDR2: WNHNN and SYGVQD (reference sequence). The CDR3 reads CASSESVRWGQEAQYF. For the CDR3, the DNA is TGCGCCAGCAGTGAGTCGGTTCGGTGGGGCCAAGAGGCCCAGTATTTC.

This clonotype was seen repeatedly, ten times or more. This chain connects TRBV30 to TRBJ1-1; D remains unclear. V was trimmed by 8 bases and J by 6 bases, leaving 16 bases between them. The length of the CDR3 is 12 residues. In germline, CDR1 is GTSNPN, CDR2 SVGIG (reference sequence). The CDR3 sequence: CARIKGEAEAFF. The CDR3 nucleotides read TGTGCCCGGATAAAAGGAGAAGCTGAAGCTTTCTTT.

Many counts were recorded for this clonotype. The rearrangement joins TRBV29-1 to TRBJ1-2; 9 bases are a match to TRBD1. Germline V gene sequence: CDR1 SQVTM, CDR2 ANQGSEA. The trim removed 6 bases at V and 7 bases at J, leaving 9 bases unmatched. This CDR3 spans 13 amino acids. The CDR3 sequence is CSVPLTGGSGYTF. DNA of the CDR3: TGCAGCGTCCCCTTGACAGGGGGTAGTGGCTACACCTTC.

This clonotype was detected a few times. A much larger clone lies a single base off, so this may be a read error. V and J are TRBV30 and TRBJ1-2; D remains ambiguous. With 3 bases removed from V and 4 bases from J, the gap between germline ends came to 6 bases. Germline V gene sequence: CDR1 GTSNPN, CDR2 SVGIG (reference sequence). The CDR3 length is 11 residues. The CDR3 loop reads CAWRGSYGYTF. The CDR3 DNA reads as TGTGCCTGGAGGGGCAGCTATGGCTACACCTTC.

At least ten counts were recorded for this clonotype. The chain has TRBV6-5 and TRBJ2-3, with TRBD1 as a possible D gene (6 bases). Trimming stripped 6 bases from V and 3 bases from J, with 16 bases between. CDR1 and CDR2 from the germline V gene are MNHEY and SVGAGI. The CDR3 totals 15 residues. The CDR3 region is CASRKVQGRTDTQYF. The CDR3 nucleotides are TGTGCCAGCAGAAAAGTACAGGGCAGAACAGATACGCAGTATTTT.

This clonotype appeared many times. The chain uses TRBV29-1 and TRBJ2-5, with 9 nucleotides matching TRBD1. The CDR3 contains 12 residues. Losses at the gene ends were 6 bases for V and 7 bases for J; bases not matched to a gene: 6. CDR1 and CDR2 from the germline V gene are SQVTM and ANQGSEA. The CDR3 region has the DNA TGCAGCGTAAGGACAGGGGAGGTGACCCAGTACTTC. Its protein product is CSVRTGEVTQYF.

The chain couples TRBV9 to TRBJ2-1; D unclear. CDR3 size: 13 residues. V shed 4 bases and J shed 7 bases, with 12 bases lying between them. The V gene's germline CDR1 is SGDLS and CDR2 YYNGEE. Written as DNA, the CDR3 is TGTGCCAGCAGCCCTCGATTGAAAAATGAGCAGTTCTTC. Translated: CASSPRLKNEQFF.

This clonotype was recorded many times. The J gene is TRBJ2-1, the V gene TRBV29-1, with 8 positions matching TRBD2. This CDR3 is 14 amino acids long. J was trimmed by 3 bases and V by 4 bases; bases with no gene match: 5. CDR1 and CDR2 (germline): SQVTM, ANQGSEA. The chain's CDR3 is CSVASGGYYNEQFF. CDR3 nucleotide sequence: TGCAGCGTTGCCAGCGGGGGTTACTACAATGAGCAGTTCTTC.

The rearrangement joins TRBV12-3 or TRBV12-4 to TRBJ2-5; 7 bases match TRBD2. V gave up 5 bases and J gave up 2 bases; unmatched junction bases: 5. This CDR3 has 14 amino acids. The CDR3 protein is CASSGAGIQETQYF. CDR3 coding DNA: TGTGCCAGCAGTGGAGCGGGAATACAAGAGACCCAGTACTTC.

This clonotype was detected many times. V usage is TRBV11-2 and J usage is TRBJ1-1; D unclear. The germline V gene has CDR1 SGHAT and CDR2 FQNNGV. The V gene lost 0 bases and the J gene lost 9 bases, with 8 bases spanning the gap. CDR3 size: 12 residues. This CDR3 reads CASSLEAGKAFF. As DNA, the CDR3 is TGTGCCAGCAGCTTAGAAGCGGGGAAAGCTTTCTTT.

This clonotype was observed a handful of times. The V call is TRBV3-1, the J call TRBJ2-1; possible D gene TRBD2, 5 bases. This CDR3 region has 17 residues. The germline V gene encodes CDR1 LGHDT and CDR2 YNNKEL (reference sequence). Trimming removed 0 bases at V and 0 bases at J, with 12 bases between. The CDR3: CASSQEEALSSYNEQFF. CDR3 coding DNA: TGTGCCAGCAGCCAAGAGGAGGCTTTGAGCTCCTACAATGAGCAGTTCTTC.

Concerning this clonotype: This clone may be a read error of a much larger clone one base away. The genes are TRBV20-1 and TRBJ2-5; D is ambiguous. Germline V gives CDR1 DFQATT, CDR2 SNEGSKA (reference sequence). Trimming took off 2 bases at V and 5 bases at J, with 6 bases between the two ends. The CDR3 extends over 11 amino acids. In nucleotides, the CDR3 is TGCAGTGCTAGATCGCCGGAGACCCAGTACTTC. This sequence encodes CSARSPETQYF.